The T cell receptor beta chain under discussion was sequenced for a study of blood T cell repertoires in COVID-19. Study-wide background: PBMCs, B-cell-depleted T cells, or T cells were the source of the cDNA or gDNA that made up the material.

Authors' analysis steps: Estimates of nucleated cell counts were drawn from the amplification of reference gene primers. Profiled with immunoSEQ multiplex PCR; TCRdb holds only in-frame clones, not every one. V, J and clone size are taken as reported in that table, and D and trimming were inferred from the DNA itself. The repertoire holds 200,000 to 250,000 clones, with approximately 81% as singletons. The CDR3 loop spans 14 amino acids. Germline CDR1 is LGHDT and CDR2 is YNNKEL (reference sequence). V lost 8 bases to trimming and J lost 1 base, with 12 bases between them. Material: peripheral blood. This TCR derives from a woman aged 80 or over with acute or convalescent COVID-19. The rearrangement joins TRBV3-1 (or the pseudogene TRBV3-2) to TRBJ2-1; unclear D gene. The CDR3 nucleotides read TGTGCCAGCTCGCATCAGGAATCCTACAATGAGCAGTTCTTC. This codes for CASSHQESYNEQFF.